The rows below give T cell receptor beta chains drawn from one sample of a study of shared clonotypes between healthy human individuals. Only in-frame clones appear in the TCRdb table, and some are missing; sequencing was by immunoSEQ multiplex PCR. The sample includes approximately 440,000 clones, approximately 77% seen only once; the top ten take 12%. Sequencing input: PBMCs. Receptors were obtained from a woman aged 40 to 49 in good health. Some clones in this sample may be carry-over from other donors' samples. The CDR3 runs from the conserved cysteine through the conserved F or W. The D gene is left open where the match is weak. The size of a clone is reported for some rows only, either as once, few or many, or as a class for expanded clones.

V gene	clone size	J gene	D gene	CDR3 protein	CDR3 DNA
TRBV5-6	-	TRBJ1-2	-	CASSFGRPVYGYTF	TGTGCCAGCAGCTTCGGGCGTCCTGTTTATGGCTACACCTTC
TRBV6-4	-	TRBJ2-1	-	CASSDGTGRYNEQFF	TGTGCCAGCAGTGACGGAACGGGAAGGTACAATGAGCAGTTCTTC
TRBV29-1	-	TRBJ2-7	TRBD1	CSAQGDRGSYEQYF	TGCAGCGCCCAAGGGGACAGAGGCTCCTACGAGCAGTACTTC
TRBV30	-	TRBJ2-1	-	CAWSPLGAGHEQFF	TGTGCCTGGAGTCCCCTCGGGGCTGGCCATGAGCAGTTCTTC
TRBV2	-	TRBJ1-2	TRBD1	CASAGTGGYGYTF	TGTGCCAGCGCCGGGACAGGGGGCTATGGCTACACCTTC
TRBV6-5	-	TRBJ1-2	TRBD1	CASSSPGTAEYYGYTF	TGTGCCAGCAGTTCCCCCGGGACAGCAGAGTACTATGGCTACACCTTC
TRBV2	many	TRBJ2-1	TRBD2	CASTRTSGSPDEQFF	TGTGCCAGCACCAGGACTAGCGGGAGTCCGGATGAGCAGTTCTTC
TRBV30	-	TRBJ2-5	TRBD2	CAWSQGGSRETQYF	TGTGCCTGGAGTCAGGGCGGGAGTAGGGAGACCCAGTACTTC
TRBV7-9	-	TRBJ2-1	-	CASSLAAGGTGGNEQFF	TGTGCCAGCAGCTTAGCAGCGGGAGGCACAGGGGGCAATGAGCAGTTCTTC
TRBV11-2	many	TRBJ1-1	-	CASSLDGNTEAFF	TGTGCCAGCAGCTTAGACGGGAACACTGAAGCTTTCTTT
TRBV7-9	-	TRBJ2-7	-	CASSPRPLVSKPEQYF	TGTGCCAGCAGCCCCAGGCCACTAGTTTCGAAACCTGAACAGTACTTC
TRBV9	once	TRBJ2-2	TRBD2	CASSSSGRAVGELFF	TGTGCCAGCAGTTCTAGCGGGAGGGCCGTCGGGGAGCTGTTTTTT
TRBV30	-	TRBJ1-1	-	CAWSVQGNTEAFF	TGTGCCTGGAGTGTACAGGGTAACACTGAAGCTTTCTTT
TRBV6-1	-	TRBJ2-7	TRBD1	CASKDRVLTEQYF	TGTGCCAGCAAGGACAGGGTTCTCACCGAGCAGTACTTC
TRBV6-4	-	TRBJ1-6	-	CASSDRGDNSPLHF	TGTGCCAGCAGTGACAGGGGGGATAATTCACCCCTCCACTTT
TRBV15	-	TRBJ2-3	TRBD2	CATSRAGTSGTDTQYF	TGTGCCACCAGCAGAGCCGGGACTAGCGGTACAGATACGCAGTATTTT
TRBV7-3	-	TRBJ1-2	-	CASSLWQGHGYTF	TGTGCCAGCAGCTTATGGCAGGGCCATGGCTACACCTTC
TRBV7-9	-	TRBJ1-2	TRBD1	CASSLEDRGHLDYGYTF	TGTGCCAGCAGCTTAGAGGACAGGGGGCACCTGGACTATGGCTACACCTTC
TRBV5-4	once	TRBJ2-7	-	CASSLQGYEQYF	TGTGCCAGCAGCTTGCAGGGATACGAGCAGTACTTC
TRBV6-1	-	TRBJ2-5	TRBD2	CASTPSGRETQYF	TGTGCCAGCACCCCTAGCGGGAGAGAGACCCAGTACTTC
TRBV9	-	TRBJ2-3	TRBD2	CASSVGSGRGIDTQYF	TGTGCCAGCAGCGTAGGGAGCGGGAGGGGTATAGATACGCAGTATTTT
TRBV7-7	many	TRBJ2-2	-	CASSPLLAGELFF	TGTGCCAGCAGCCCCCTGTTGGCCGGGGAGCTGTTTTTT
TRBV27	many	TRBJ2-7	TRBD1	CASSARQRDTEPLLRDSLAEQYF	TGTGCCAGCAGCGCCAGACAGCGAGATACCGAACCCTTACTACGGGACAGCTTAGCCGAGCAGTACTTC
TRBV4-1	-	TRBJ2-5	TRBD2	CASSQGGTSGRGETQYF	TGCGCCAGCAGCCAAGGAGGGACTAGCGGGAGGGGAGAGACCCAGTACTTC
TRBV7-6	-	TRBJ2-7	-	CASSPSRGHSYEQYF	TGTGCCAGCAGTCCCTCAAGGGGTCACTCCTACGAGCAGTACTTC
TRBV4-1	-	TRBJ2-7	TRBD1	CASSPAGGTGKSEQYF	TGCGCCAGCAGCCCTGCTGGGGGGACAGGGAAGTCCGAGCAGTACTTC
TRBV9	-	TRBJ2-3	-	CASSVGGPEGNTQYF	TGTGCCAGCAGCGTAGGCGGTCCAGAGGGAAATACGCAGTATTTT
TRBV7-9	few	TRBJ2-2	-	CASGGLGGELFF	TGTGCCAGCGGCGGCTTGGGCGGGGAGCTGTTTTTT
TRBV18	many	TRBJ2-7	-	CASSPPGFRGYEQYF	TGTGCCAGCTCACCACCGGGATTTCGGGGGTACGAGCAGTACTTC
TRBV19	-	TRBJ1-1	TRBD1	CASTLGTGQGPNTEAFF	TGTGCCAGTACCCTTGGGACGGGACAGGGGCCGAACACTGAAGCTTTCTTT
TRBV10-3	few	TRBJ2-2	TRBD2	CAMEREFTGELFF	TGTGCCATGGAGCGGGAGTTCACCGGGGAGCTGTTTTTT
TRBV18	-	TRBJ2-7	TRBD2	CASSRTSGRNSYEQYF	TGTGCCAGCTCACGAACAAGCGGGAGGAATTCCTACGAGCAGTACTTC
TRBV27	once	TRBJ2-7	TRBD2	CASSLSFLRGLEEQYF	TGTGCCAGCAGTTTATCGTTCCTGCGGGGGTTGGAAGAGCAGTACTTC
TRBV9	-	TRBJ2-2	TRBD1	CASSPQGVLGTGELFF	TGTGCCAGCAGCCCTCAGGGGGTACTTGGGACCGGGGAGCTGTTTTTT
TRBV19	-	TRBJ1-3	TRBD1	CASTDRVAGNTIYF	TGTGCCAGTACTGACAGGGTTGCTGGAAACACCATATATTTT
TRBV7-6	-	TRBJ2-1	TRBD2	CASGLGTSGTNEQFF	TGTGCCAGCGGATTGGGGACTAGCGGTACCAATGAGCAGTTCTTC
TRBV9	-	TRBJ2-1	TRBD2	CASSVEASGYNEQFF	TGTGCCAGCAGCGTAGAGGCTAGCGGGTACAATGAGCAGTTCTTC
TRBV5-1	-	TRBJ1-5	-	CASFHLGRGSNQPQHF	TGCGCCAGCTTCCACCTGGGTCGGGGTAGCAATCAGCCCCAGCATTTT
TRBV28	-	TRBJ2-7	TRBD2	CASSPSGRAGGYEQYF	TGTGCCAGCAGTCCTAGCGGGAGGGCCGGGGGCTACGAGCAGTACTTC
TRBV25-1	once	TRBJ2-3	-	CASRGQTLTDTQYF	TGTGCCAGCAGAGGACAGACTCTCACAGATACGCAGTATTTT
TRBV28	-	TRBJ2-1	TRBD2	CASSSSPSGSDEQFF	TGTGCCAGCAGTTCCTCCCCCAGCGGGAGCGATGAGCAGTTCTTC
TRBV20-1	-	TRBJ2-7	-	CSARGGYEQYF	TGCAGTGCTAGAGGTGGTTACGAGCAGTACTTC
TRBV10-3	once	TRBJ1-4	-	CAISEGAGEKLFF	TGTGCCATCAGTGAGGGGGCCGGTGAAAAACTGTTTTTT
TRBV19	-	TRBJ2-7	-	CASSRPGTVTYEQYF	TGTGCCAGTAGCCGCCCCGGGACGGTAACCTACGAGCAGTACTTC
TRBV27	-	TRBJ2-1	TRBD1	CASGDRGLWDGQFF	TGTGCCAGCGGCGACAGGGGGCTCTGGGATGGGCAGTTCTTC
TRBV6-6	few	TRBJ2-7	-	CASRRDAPPYEQYF	TGTGCCAGCAGGAGGGACGCGCCGCCCTACGAGCAGTACTTC
TRBV5-6	-	TRBJ1-4	-	CASSTQGATNEKLFF	TGTGCCAGCAGCACCCAGGGTGCAACTAATGAAAAACTGTTTTTT
TRBV5-6	-	TRBJ2-2	-	CASSLQAGGELFF	TGTGCCAGCAGCTTACAGGCGGGTGGGGAGCTGTTTTTT
TRBV5-1	-	TRBJ2-3	-	CASRVQRGGPDTQYF	TGCGCCAGCAGAGTCCAAAGAGGGGGACCAGATACGCAGTATTTT
TRBV29-1	-	TRBJ2-2	-	CSAIPSGRENTGELFF	TGCAGCGCCATACCGAGTGGGCGGGAAAACACCGGGGAGCTGTTTTTT
TRBV27	-	TRBJ2-7	-	CASRIAGQGYEQYF	TGTGCCAGCAGAATAGCGGGACAGGGCTACGAGCAGTACTTC
TRBV28	-	TRBJ2-3	TRBD1	CASSNRGLADTQYF	TGTGCCAGCAGTAACAGGGGGCTCGCAGATACGCAGTATTTT
TRBV19	-	TRBJ2-7	-	CASSTVPLPSYEQYF	TGTGCCAGTAGTACCGTCCCTCTTCCCTCCTACGAGCAGTACTTC
TRBV4-3	-	TRBJ2-1	TRBD2	CASSQGTSGISEQFF	TGCGCCAGCAGCCAAGGGACTAGCGGGATAAGTGAGCAGTTCTTC
TRBV30	-	TRBJ2-2	TRBD2	CAFSASRLALSTGELFF	TGTGCCTTTTCCGCCTCTCGACTAGCGTTATCAACCGGGGAGCTGTTTTTT
TRBV10-3	-	TRBJ2-7	TRBD2	CAIRAGTSGMYEQYF	TGTGCCATCCGAGCCGGGACTAGCGGGATGTACGAGCAGTACTTC
TRBV29-1	-	TRBJ2-3	TRBD2	CSVSWREYADTQYF	TGCAGCGTTTCCTGGCGGGAGTACGCAGATACGCAGTATTTT